The 26 T cell receptor beta chains in this list originate from one sample, sequenced in a study of beta chain features in type 1 diabetes (dated by TCRdb to the late 2010s). The method behind the library was the immunoSEQ multiplex PCR assay. All of the isolated RNA was reverse transcribed with the High Capacity cDNA Reverse Transcription Kit, so expressed TCRB transcripts were sequenced. The table was pulled from immuneACCESS by TCRdb, which kept in-frame rearrangements only. Such tables lose some clones; where checked, under half of the loss comes from unresolved V genes, and the rest has no known cause. The sample contains about 400,000 clones, 10% to 15% of them found a single time. The ten largest clones take up about 0.017% of the sample. Sequenced input: naive CD4+ T cells from blood. In light of the paper, this sample's cell subset or site label describes: true naive CD4+ T cells. The receptors were gathered from a man younger than 30 in good health.

The rearrangement links TRBV6-5 to TRBJ1-1, with D unresolved. The germline gives CDR1 MNHEY, CDR2 SVGAGI. The CDR3 consists of 14 residues. V was trimmed by 7 bases and J by 7 bases, leaving 19 bases between them. The CDR3 DNA reads as TGTGCCAGCATCACTCGGGAGGCGGAGGGTGAAGCTTTCTTT. It yields the protein CASITREAEGEAFF.

This clone was recorded a few times. CDR3 in amino acids: CASSLGTGVGETQYF. CDR3 DNA sequence: TGCGCCAGCAGCTTGGGCACGGGAGTAGGAGAGACCCAGTACTTC. The genes are TRBV5-1 and TRBJ2-5, with a possible D match to TRBD2 (6 bases). Trimming stripped 0 bases from V and 4 bases from J, with 13 bases between. The CDR3 is made up of 15 amino acids. CDR1 is SGHRS, CDR2 YFSETQ, per germline. The full variable domain, in which reference TRBV5-1 and TRBJ2-5 provide the parts outside the CDR3, is KAGVTQTPRYLIKTRGQQVTLSCSPISGHRSVSWYQQTPGQGLQFLFEYFSETQRNKGNFPGRFSGRQFSNSRSEMNVSTLELGDSALYLCASSLGTGVGETQYFGPGTRLLVL.

A few counts support this clone. CDR3 DNA sequence: TGTGCCAGCAGGGGGGACAGGGGGAGCTCCTACGAGCAGTACTTC. Protein: CASRGDRGSSYEQYF. This chain uses TRBV5-4 with TRBJ2-7, with 11 bases lining up with TRBD1. Germline V lookup: CDR1 SGHNT, CDR2 YYREEE (reference sequence). This CDR3 is built from 15 residues. J was trimmed by 0 bases and V by 5 bases; bases with no gene match: 4.

This clone was recorded a few times. The chain couples TRBV5-1 to TRBJ1-5; 7 nucleotides match TRBD1. The CDR3 is 14 residues long. From germline, CDR1 is SGHRS and CDR2 YFSETQ. The V and J ends lost 5 bases and 5 bases, in that order; junction bases with no gene match: 7. The CDR3 protein is CASSPDREDQPQHF. CDR3 sequence (DNA): TGCGCCAGCAGTCCTGACAGGGAGGATCAGCCCCAGCATTTT.

This clone was seen more than once but under ten times. V is TRBV30 and J is TRBJ1-1; the D gene is possibly TRBD1 (5 bases). In germline, CDR1 is GTSNPN, CDR2 SVGIG (reference sequence). V lost 0 bases to trimming and J lost 1 base, with 15 bases between them. CDR3 length: 16 residues. CDR3 amino acids: CAWSVRRARGNTEAFF. The CDR3 bases are TGTGCCTGGAGTGTACGCAGGGCAAGGGGGAACACTGAAGCTTTCTTT.

In its sample, this clone was seen a few times. The chain joins TRBV5-4 to TRBJ2-7, with TRBD1 matching 9 bases. Germline CDR1 SGHNT, CDR2 YYREEE (reference sequence). The CDR3 is 14 residues long. The junction had 2 bases not matched to a gene; V was cut back by 1 base and J by 3 bases. This chain's CDR3 is CASSLTGGNYEQYF. The DNA of the CDR3 is TGTGCCAGCAGCTTGACAGGGGGCAACTACGAGCAGTACTTC.

Comment on this clone: One end of the junction varies from germline; a read error may be responsible. V usage is TRBV9 and J usage is TRBJ2-5; TRBD1 is a possible D gene (6 bases). Germline V lookup: CDR1 SGDLS, CDR2 YYNGEE. This CDR3 contains 15 residues. The CDR3 DNA follows: TGTGTCAGCAGCAAAAGTGCAGGGGAATGGGAGACCCAGTACTTC. Protein product: CVSSKSAGEWETQYF.

This chain links TRBV11-1 with TRBJ2-7; perhaps TRBD2 as D (6 bases). This CDR3 has 17 amino acids. Germline V gene lookup returns CDR1 SGHAT and CDR2 FQDESV (reference sequence). Trimming stripped 2 bases from V and 2 bases from J, with 19 bases between. This CDR3 is CASSLPPGSGATYEQYF. For the CDR3, the DNA is TGTGCCAGCAGCTTACCACCCGGGAGCGGTGCCACCTACGAGCAGTACTTC.

The chain uses TRBV30 and TRBJ2-2, with 9 bases fitting TRBD1. The ends lost 3 bases at V and 6 bases at J; junction bases unmatched: 8. Germline V CDR1 and CDR2: GTSNPN, SVGIG (reference sequence). The CDR3 loop spans 15 amino acids. The CDR3 sequence is CAWRLTGGIPGELFF. The CDR3 DNA reads TGTGCCTGGAGATTGACAGGGGGAATCCCCGGGGAGCTGTTTTTT.

This clone was detected only a few times. The rearrangement uses TRBV28 and TRBJ1-5; D possibly corresponds to TRBD1 (6 bases). Looked up from germline, CDR1 is MDHEN and CDR2 is SYDVKM. This CDR3 has 14 amino acids. Trimming removed 6 bases from V and 9 bases from J, with 18 bases in between. As DNA, the CDR3 is TGTGCCAGCAGGACCACAGGGCCGCAAGGGCCCCAGCATTTT. Its protein is CASRTTGPQGPQHF.

The chain carries TRBV7-2 and TRBJ2-1; a possible D gene is TRBD1 (5 bases). This CDR3 has 14 amino acids. The V gene's germline CDR1 is SGHTA and CDR2 FQGNSA. V lost 2 bases and J lost 3, with 8 bases in between. This CDR3 reads CASSLQGNYNEQFF. The DNA for the CDR3 is TGTGCCAGCAGCTTACAGGGCAACTACAATGAGCAGTTCTTC.

Turning to this clone: Other DNA sequences of this sample code for an identical CDR3. CDR3 amino acids: CASSLRAGEQYF. CDR3 DNA: TGTGCCAGCAGCTTGCGGGCTGGCGAGCAGTACTTC. V gene TRBV7-8 combines with J gene TRBJ2-7, with TRBD2 as a possible D gene (5 bases). V gave up 3 bases and J gave up 6 bases, with 9 bases separating them. Germline V gene data show CDR1 as SGHVS and CDR2 as FQNEAQ. The CDR3 is 12 residues long.

The chain carries TRBV9 and TRBJ1-2; weak D call: TRBD1 (5 bases). The CDR3 runs 16 residues. Germline loops: CDR1 SGDLS, CDR2 YYNGEE. V lost 0 bases and J lost 8, with 20 bases in between. The CDR3 coding sequence is TGTGCCAGCAGCGTAGCTCCAAGCGGGCGGTGGGACGGCTACACCTTC. This translates into CASSVAPSGRWDGYTF.

This clone was found a few times. V gene TRBV19 combines with J gene TRBJ1-5; weak D call: TRBD1 (6 bases). Per germline, CDR1 LNHDA and CDR2 SQIVND (reference sequence). The CDR3 consists of 13 residues. The V end lost 5 bases, the J end lost 7 bases, and 12 bases lay between the germline ends. In nucleotides, the CDR3 is TGTGCCAGTAGTCCAGGGGTCCGGCAGCCCCAGCATTTT. Amino acid sequence: CASSPGVRQPQHF.

The table lists this clone with a few counts. The chain carries TRBV6-5 and TRBJ2-3, with 7 bases matching TRBD2. Germline CDR1 and CDR2: MNHEY and SVGAGI. This CDR3 spans 15 amino acids. Unmatched junction bases numbered 6, after V lost 4 bases and J lost 2 bases. CDR3 region: CASSWGSGATDTQYF. The CDR3 DNA reads TGTGCCAGCAGTTGGGGGAGCGGGGCCACAGATACGCAGTATTTT.

The rearrangement links TRBV18 to TRBJ1-5; TRBD1 matches at 7 bases. CDR1 is KGHSH, CDR2 LQKENI, per germline. The CDR3 covers 15 residues. Trimming removed 2 bases from V and 4 bases from J; junction bases left unmatched: 5. The CDR3 region is CASSPGGQANQPQHF. CDR3 in DNA: TGTGCCAGCTCACCAGGCGGACAGGCGAATCAGCCCCAGCATTTT.

CDR3 residues: CASSRRVNYGYTF. In DNA form, the CDR3 reads TGTGCCAGCAGCCGTCGGGTGAACTATGGCTACACCTTC. The chain joins TRBV5-6 to TRBJ1-2; D gene uncertain. V lost 4 bases and J 2 bases, leaving 9 bases between the germline ends. Germline CDR1 and CDR2: SGHDT and YYEEEE. The CDR3 runs to 13 residues. The full variable domain, completed using reference TRBV5-6 and TRBJ1-2, is DAGVTQSPTHLIKTRGQQVTLRCSPKSGHDTVSWYQQALGQGPQFIFQYYEEEERQRGNFPDRFSGHQFPNYSSELNVNALLLGDSALYLCASSRRVNYGYTFGSGTRLTVV.

This clone was seen only a few times. This sequence joins TRBV4-2 and TRBJ2-7, with TRBD2 as a possible D gene (6 bases). Deletions cut 1 base from V and 2 bases from J, with 15 bases between. Looked up from germline, CDR1 is LGHNA and CDR2 is YNFKEQ. CDR3 size: 16 residues. Here the CDR3 reads CASSQVSGGAPYEQYF. CDR3 bases: TGTGCCAGCAGCCAAGTTTCGGGCGGGGCTCCCTACGAGCAGTACTTC.

This clone was recorded a few times. Within the sample, other DNA sequences also encode this same CDR3. This chain links TRBV18 with TRBJ2-1; 7 nucleotides align to TRBD1. Germline CDR1 KGHSH, CDR2 LQKENI. J lost 10 bases, V lost 3 bases, and 3 bases had no gene match. The length of the CDR3 is 12 residues. CDR3 region: CASSPQGDEQFF. The CDR3 DNA sequence: TGTGCCAGCTCACCTCAGGGGGACGAGCAGTTCTTC.

This rearrangement joins TRBV28 to TRBJ2-1, with TRBD2 as a possible D gene (6 bases). CDR1 is MDHEN, CDR2 SYDVKM, per germline. The CDR3 length is 16 residues. V was shortened by 3 bases and J by 6 bases, with 18 bases between the two germline ends. CDR3 residues: CASSLSGTPLPNEQFF. In DNA form, the CDR3 reads TGTGCCAGCAGTTTGTCCGGGACTCCCCTACCCAATGAGCAGTTCTTC.

The rearrangement links TRBV7-9 to TRBJ1-5; D not certain. CDR3 size: 13 residues. Germline lookup yields CDR1 SEHNR and CDR2 FQNEAQ (reference sequence). Deletions cut 5 bases from V and 5 bases from J, with 10 bases between. This CDR3 reads CASSPEDYQPQHF. The DNA for the CDR3 is TGTGCCAGCAGCCCGGAGGACTATCAGCCCCAGCATTTT.

The chain links TRBV5-6 to TRBJ2-1; TRBD2 is a possible D gene (6 bases). V was trimmed by 1 base and J by 8 bases, leaving 25 bases between them. CDR1 and CDR2 (germline): SGHDT, YYEEEE. The CDR3 totals 18 residues. The CDR3 reads CASSLSLGGSWLGDEQFF. The CDR3 region has the DNA TGTGCCAGCAGCTTGAGTCTCGGGGGAAGCTGGCTTGGGGATGAGCAGTTCTTC.

This clone was found a few times. V gene TRBV7-2 combines with J gene TRBJ2-2, with 9 nucleotides matching TRBD2. This CDR3 is built from 18 residues. Germline-derived CDR1 and CDR2 are SGHTA and FQGNSA. V lost 2 bases and J lost 1; bases outside the gene matches: 8. This chain's CDR3 is CASSLLAGHPLNTGELFF. The CDR3, as DNA: TGTGCCAGCAGCTTACTAGCGGGGCACCCTCTGAACACCGGGGAGCTGTTTTTT.

This rearrangement joins TRBV29-1 to TRBJ2-5; 16 bases map to TRBD2. Trimming cost V 7 bases and J 5 bases; bases outside gene matches: 7. CDR1 is SQVTM, CDR2 ANQGSEA, per germline. The CDR3 loop spans 15 amino acids. CDR3 bases: TGCAGCGCAGGGACTAGCGGGAGGGGAGGGGAGACCCAGTACTTC. This translates into CSAGTSGRGGETQYF.

In its sample, this clone was seen a few times. The chain combines TRBV6-1 with TRBJ2-1; 10 nucleotides match TRBD2. CDR1 is MNHNS, CDR2 SASEGT, per germline. This CDR3 has 15 residues. The V gene end was trimmed by 5 bases and the J gene end by 6 bases; junction bases not matched to a gene: 7. The CDR3 loop is CASSSPGTSVNEQFF. CDR3 DNA: TGTGCCAGCAGTTCCCCCGGGACTAGCGTCAATGAGCAGTTCTTC.

This clone appeared many times. Here the CDR3 reads CSVRLLATETQYF. DNA of the CDR3: TGCAGCGTCCGTCTACTAGCGACCGAGACCCAGTACTTC. The chain carries TRBV29-1 and TRBJ2-5; 7 bases are shared with TRBD2. CDR3 size: 13 residues. In germline, CDR1 is SQVTM, CDR2 ANQGSEA. J gave up 5 bases and V 6 bases, and 9 bases lay outside the gene matches.